This T cell receptor beta chain was recorded in a study of OX40 agonist ivuxolimab in advanced cancers. Study-level background: Cancers in dose escalation were hepatocellular, melanoma, renal cell and head and neck.

CDR1 is SQVTM, CDR2 ANQGSEA, per germline. The CDR3 spans 11 residues. V was pared by 4 bases and J by 10 bases, with 4 bases of the junction left unmatched. The method was immunoSEQ multiplex PCR; TCRdb's version includes in-frame clones alone and lacks a portion of them. The sample lists fewer than 85,000 clones, over 75% occurring once. The sequence derives from an adult with an advanced solid tumor such as melanoma, head and neck, liver or kidney cancer. The specimen was CD4+ or CD8+ T cells sorted from blood, collected in a trial of the OX40 agonist ivuxolimab. V gene TRBV29-1 combines with J gene TRBJ2-5, with TRBD1 matching 9 bases. Here the CDR3 DNA reads TGCAGCGTTGGTGGGGGACAGGGCCAGTACTTC. It codes for CSVGGGQGQYF.